This TCR beta chain is from a study of blood T cells in healthy people across ages (dated by TCRdb to about 2015). Background for the entire study: Template switching captured roughly one uniquely barcoded TCR beta cDNA molecule per two T cells in model experiments. To avoid experimental bias, donors of different ages were randomly spread across the sequencing lanes. For two donors (one aged 18 to 30 and one aged 80 or older), the study analyzed two additional independent replicas of 1 million unique cDNA reads from the same blood draw. The donors were split into four age groups: young (average 16 years), middle-aged (roughly 40), aged (approximately 59) and long-lived (approximately 80). Using deep sequencing normalized with unique cDNA molecular identifiers, the study measured how TCR beta repertoire diversity changes with age. Beyond this particular receptor, the publication reports: Because profiling used bulk unsorted PBMCs, naive and antigen-experienced compartments could not be compared conclusively. Total diversity estimates from one million sequenced T cells were considered lower bounds and underestimates. A strong correlation was found between observed TCR beta diversity and the percentage of naive T cells measured by flow cytometry. The CMV infection status of donors was not known, potentially confounding age-related changes in expanded clonotypes. Compared with the aged group, more naive CD4+ T cells, fewer expanded clones and increased TCR diversity were shown by the long-lived group, suggesting age selection. Observed TCR beta diversity per million T cells fell roughly linearly with age, and a significant reduction was already apparent by age approximately 40.

As regards this clonotype: The antigen this receptor binds is unknown. The input lacks base qualities; no much larger clone sits a single base away.

The germline V gene (reference sequence) specifies DFQATT as CDR1 and SNEGSKA as CDR2. The CDR3 spans 18 residues, from the cysteine through the phenylalanine. Of the read, only the CDR3 DNA is kept; its 54 bases are in frame from base 1. Systemically healthy Caucasian individuals from Russia, 35 to 40 in total and aged roughly 6 to 95 years, were included as donors. Each donor gave 9.5 to 10 milliliters of peripheral blood, drawn into EDTA-treated Vacutainer tubes. Ficoll-Paque density-gradient centrifugation was used to isolate PBMCs, with at least 7 million obtained per sample. Trizol reagent was used to extract total RNA from PBMCs, with at least 5.5 micrograms per sample. For every donor, flow cytometry on a PBMC aliquot measured the percentage of naive CD45RAhigh/CD27high T cells. Library construction relied on 5' RACE. The instrument was an Illumina HiSeq 2500. A second PCR of about 6 to 11 cycles was run with a J-beta primer mix and a sample-barcoded 5' primer. Each TCR beta cDNA molecule received a unique molecular identifier from a template-switch 5' adaptor carrying 12 random nucleotides. Each sample yielded at least 3 million CDR3-containing paired-end reads. First-strand cDNA synthesis was performed from all RNA using the Mint cDNA synthesis kit, with priming by a TRBC-specific oligonucleotide. After uracil-DNA glycosylase treatment, a first 18-cycle PCR used universal primers M1SS and BC2_uni_R on all cDNA. Per the original workflow: For normalization, 1 million high-quality reads were randomly selected from each sample, with every read carrying a distinct molecular identifier. Instead of being binned into consensus sequences, reads that shared molecular identifiers were thrown out. MiTCR, with a Q25 quality threshold and the strictest error-elimination algorithm, was used for CDR3 identification, clonotype clustering and error correction. A nonparametric unseen species model with Euler transformation was used to estimate lower-bound total TCR beta diversity. Starting from the raw public reads, TCRdb applied fastp trimming at Q25, assembled clones with MiXCR and retained in-frame beta chains. Every CDR3 protein is listed once, alongside the most common genes and DNA of its rows. TCRdb's processing, not the authors' own work, is the source of the V and J calls. The sample table holds 800,000 to 1,000,000 distinct CDR3 sequences, of which about 48% were seen once. About an eighth of the sample is held by the ten biggest clonotypes.

The V and J segments used are TRBV20-1 and TRBJ2-7, and 12 junctional nucleotides match TRBD2. With the DNA end fitting TRBJ2-4 better, the J assignment may be wrong. The source material was blood. This TCR was recovered from a man younger than 45 in good health. The CDR3 here reads CSARGPLGLAGRRNIQYF. The bases are TGCAGTGCTAGAGGCCCTTTAGGACTAGCGGGGAGGCGAAACATTCAGTACTTC.